Given below is one T cell receptor beta chain in context. This sample was included in a study of blood T cell repertoires in COVID-19. Method: immunoSEQ multiplex PCR; TCRdb's copy keeps in-frame clones and lacks some. The sample carries hundreds of thousands of clones, 85% to 90% recorded once. The TCR comes from a woman aged 45-65 years in a cohort exposed to, infected with or recovered from COVID-19 (not recorded which). The source material was PBMCs or T cells enriched from blood (not recorded which).

The DNA of the CDR3 is TGTGCCAGCCGGGGGGGCCCGGGAGAGCAGTACTTC. It translates to CASRGGPGEQYF. The genes are TRBV11-2 and TRBJ2-7; 8 nucleotides align to TRBD2. Germline V lookup: CDR1 SGHAT, CDR2 FQNNGV. The CDR3 spans 12 residues. J was trimmed by 7 bases and V by 8 bases; bases with no gene match: 7.